The rows below give T cell receptor beta chains drawn from one sample of a study of blood T cell repertoires in COVID-19. Repertoires were generated with immunoSEQ multiplex PCR, while TCRdb's copy carries only in-frame clones and drops some. The sample gives under 200,000 clones, around 80% of which show up once; approximately 15% is in the top ten. Sequencing was performed on peripheral blood. These receptor sequences come from a man aged 30-40 years with active or convalescent COVID-19. The CDR3 runs from the conserved cysteine through the conserved F or W. The order of the fields is CDR3 protein, CDR3 DNA, J gene, V gene, clone size, D gene. D genes are given only for firm matches. Part of the rows lack a size; the others show once, few, many or a class for expanded clones.

CASSPASDNQPQHF	TGTGCCAGCAGCCCAGCCAGCGACAATCAGCCCCAGCATTTT	TRBJ1-5	TRBV3-1/TRBV3-2	once	.
CASTATRASTDTQYF	TGTGCCAGTACCGCAACGCGAGCTAGCACAGATACGCAGTATTTT	TRBJ2-3	TRBV19	.	.
CAISEILDSKETQYF	TGTGCCATCAGTGAAATCTTGGACAGCAAAGAGACCCAGTACTTC	TRBJ2-5	TRBV10-3	.	.
CASSLFGGTGGDGETQYF	TGTGCCAGCAGCTTATTTGGCGGGACAGGGGGCGATGGGGAGACCCAGTACTTC	TRBJ2-5	TRBV7-6	.	TRBD1
CASSTANYGYTF	TGTGCCAGCAGTACAGCCAACTATGGCTACACCTTC	TRBJ1-2	TRBV28	.	.
CASSFEKDRGFSGINQPQHF	TGTGCCAGCAGCTTTGAAAAGGACAGGGGGTTTTCGGGTATCAATCAGCCCCAGCATTTT	TRBJ1-5	TRBV12-1	once	.
CASSFTGETEAFF	TGCGCCAGCAGCTTTACGGGGGAGACTGAAGCTTTCTTT	TRBJ1-1	TRBV5-1	.	.
CASSFPPTRPQHF	TGTGCCAGCAGTTTCCCCCCGACACGTCCCCAGCATTTT	TRBJ1-5	TRBV27	.	.
CASSIDSGSSFLAKNIQYF	TGTGCCAGTAGTATAGATTCAGGGTCAAGCTTTCTAGCCAAAAACATTCAGTACTTC	TRBJ2-4	TRBV19	.	.
CASSLSGGLSQPQHF	TGTGCCAGCAGTTTATCGGGGGGATTAAGCCAGCCCCAGCATTTT	TRBJ1-5	TRBV27	.	.
CASVGQGTGTQYF	TGTGCCAGCGTAGGACAGGGGACGGGGACCCAGTACTTC	TRBJ2-5	TRBV19	few	TRBD1
CASFPSGTSKETQYF	TGTGCCAGCTTCCCTTCCGGGACTAGCAAAGAGACCCAGTACTTC	TRBJ2-5	TRBV18	once	TRBD2
CASSWDTTGELFF	TGTGCCAGCAGCTGGGACACTACCGGGGAGCTGTTTTTT	TRBJ2-2	TRBV9	many	.
CASTYITEYNEQFF	TGTGCCAGCACCTACATCACAGAGTACAATGAGCAGTTCTTC	TRBJ2-1	TRBV14	.	.
CAWNMYSNQPQHF	TGTGCCTGGAACATGTATAGCAATCAGCCCCAGCATTTT	TRBJ1-5	TRBV30	.	.
CAARQGSYEQYF	TGTGCAGCACGACAGGGGAGTTACGAGCAGTACTTC	TRBJ2-7	TRBV6-5	.	TRBD1